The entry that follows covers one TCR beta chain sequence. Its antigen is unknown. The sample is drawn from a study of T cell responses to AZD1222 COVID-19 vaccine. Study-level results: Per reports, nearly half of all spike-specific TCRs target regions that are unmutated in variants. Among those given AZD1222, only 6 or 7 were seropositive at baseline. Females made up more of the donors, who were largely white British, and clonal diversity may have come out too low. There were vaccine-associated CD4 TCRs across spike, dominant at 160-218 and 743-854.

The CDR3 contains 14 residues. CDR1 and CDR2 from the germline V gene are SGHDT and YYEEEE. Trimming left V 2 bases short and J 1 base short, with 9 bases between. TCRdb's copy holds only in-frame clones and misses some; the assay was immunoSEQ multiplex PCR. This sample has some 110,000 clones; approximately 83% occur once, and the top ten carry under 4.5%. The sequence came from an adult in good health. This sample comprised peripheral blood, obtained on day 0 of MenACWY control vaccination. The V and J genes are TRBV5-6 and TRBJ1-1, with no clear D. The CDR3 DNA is TGTGCCAGCAGCTTTGAGACACCGAACACTGAAGCTTTCTTT. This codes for CASSFETPNTEAFF.